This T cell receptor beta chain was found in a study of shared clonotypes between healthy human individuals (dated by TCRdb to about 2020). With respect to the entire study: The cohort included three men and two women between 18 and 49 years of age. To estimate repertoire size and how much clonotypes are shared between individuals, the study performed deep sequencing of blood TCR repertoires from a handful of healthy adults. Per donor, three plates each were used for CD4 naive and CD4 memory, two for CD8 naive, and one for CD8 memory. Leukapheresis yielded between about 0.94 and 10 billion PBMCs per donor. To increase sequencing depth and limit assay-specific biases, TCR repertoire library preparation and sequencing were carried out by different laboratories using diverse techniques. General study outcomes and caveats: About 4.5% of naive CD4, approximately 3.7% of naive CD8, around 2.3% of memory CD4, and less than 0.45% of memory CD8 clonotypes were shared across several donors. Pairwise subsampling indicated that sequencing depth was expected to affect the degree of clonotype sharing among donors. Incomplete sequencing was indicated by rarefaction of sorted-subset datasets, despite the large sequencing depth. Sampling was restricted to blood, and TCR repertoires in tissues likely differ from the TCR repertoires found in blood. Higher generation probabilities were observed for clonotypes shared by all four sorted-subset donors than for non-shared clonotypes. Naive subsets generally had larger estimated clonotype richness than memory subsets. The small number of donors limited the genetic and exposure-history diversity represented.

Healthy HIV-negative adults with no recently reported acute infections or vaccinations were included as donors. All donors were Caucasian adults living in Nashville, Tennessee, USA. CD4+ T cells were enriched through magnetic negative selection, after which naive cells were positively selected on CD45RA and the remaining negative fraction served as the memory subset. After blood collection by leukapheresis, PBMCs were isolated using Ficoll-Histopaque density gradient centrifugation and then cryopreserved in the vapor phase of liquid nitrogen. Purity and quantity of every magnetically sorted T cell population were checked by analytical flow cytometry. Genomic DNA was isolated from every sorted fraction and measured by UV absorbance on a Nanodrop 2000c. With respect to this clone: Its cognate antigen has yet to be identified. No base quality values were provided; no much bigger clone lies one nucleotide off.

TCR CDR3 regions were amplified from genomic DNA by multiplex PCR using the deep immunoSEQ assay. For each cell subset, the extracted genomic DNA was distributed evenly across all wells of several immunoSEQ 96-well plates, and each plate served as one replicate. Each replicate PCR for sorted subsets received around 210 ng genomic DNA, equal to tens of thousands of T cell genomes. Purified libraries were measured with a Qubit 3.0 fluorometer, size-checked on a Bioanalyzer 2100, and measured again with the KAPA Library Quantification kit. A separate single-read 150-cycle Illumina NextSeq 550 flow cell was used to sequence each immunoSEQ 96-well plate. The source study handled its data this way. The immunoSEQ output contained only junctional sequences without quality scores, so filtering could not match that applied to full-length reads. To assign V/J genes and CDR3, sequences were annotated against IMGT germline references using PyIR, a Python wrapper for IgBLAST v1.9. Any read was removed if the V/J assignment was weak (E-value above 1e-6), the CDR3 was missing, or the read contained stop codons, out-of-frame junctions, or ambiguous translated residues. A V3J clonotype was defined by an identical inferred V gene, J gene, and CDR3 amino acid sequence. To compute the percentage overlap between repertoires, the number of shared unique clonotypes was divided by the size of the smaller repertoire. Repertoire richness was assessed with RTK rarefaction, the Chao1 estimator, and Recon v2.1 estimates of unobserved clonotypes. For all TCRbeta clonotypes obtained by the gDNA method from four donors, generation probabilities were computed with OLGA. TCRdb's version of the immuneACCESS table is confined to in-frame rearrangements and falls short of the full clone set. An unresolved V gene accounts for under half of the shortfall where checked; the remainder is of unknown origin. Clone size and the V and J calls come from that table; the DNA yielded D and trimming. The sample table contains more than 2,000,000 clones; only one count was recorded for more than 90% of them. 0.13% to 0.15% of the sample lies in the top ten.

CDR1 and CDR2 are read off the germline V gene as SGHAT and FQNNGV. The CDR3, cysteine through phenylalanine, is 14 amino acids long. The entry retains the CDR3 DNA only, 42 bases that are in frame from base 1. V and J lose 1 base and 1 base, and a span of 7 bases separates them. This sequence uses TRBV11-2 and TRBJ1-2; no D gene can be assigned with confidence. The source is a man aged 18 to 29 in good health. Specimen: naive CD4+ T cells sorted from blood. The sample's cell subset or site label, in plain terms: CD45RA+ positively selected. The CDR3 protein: CASSLVPGNYGYTF. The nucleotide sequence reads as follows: TGTGCCAGCAGCTTAGTCCCGGGTAACTATGGCTACACCTTC.